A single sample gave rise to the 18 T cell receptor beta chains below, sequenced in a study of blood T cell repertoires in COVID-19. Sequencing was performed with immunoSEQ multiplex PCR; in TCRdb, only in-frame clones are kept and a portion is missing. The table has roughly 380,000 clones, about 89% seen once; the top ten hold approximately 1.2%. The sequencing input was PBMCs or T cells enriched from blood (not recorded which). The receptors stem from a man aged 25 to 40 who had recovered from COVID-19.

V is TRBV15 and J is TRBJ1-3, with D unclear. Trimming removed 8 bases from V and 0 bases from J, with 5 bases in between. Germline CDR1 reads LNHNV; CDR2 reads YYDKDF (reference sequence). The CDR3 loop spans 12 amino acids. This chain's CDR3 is CATRGSGNTIYF. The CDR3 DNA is TGTGCCACCCGCGGCTCTGGAAACACCATATATTTT.

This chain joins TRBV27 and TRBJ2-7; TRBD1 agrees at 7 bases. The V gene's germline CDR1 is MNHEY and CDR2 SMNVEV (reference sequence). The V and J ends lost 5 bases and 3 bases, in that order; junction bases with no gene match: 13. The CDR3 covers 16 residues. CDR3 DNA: TGTGCCAGCAGTCACGACAGGGCCCACTTTTACTACGAGCAGTACTTC. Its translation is CASSHDRAHFYYEQYF.

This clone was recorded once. The chain's CDR3 is CASSPWTGANEKLFF. The CDR3 nucleotides read TGTGCCAGCAGCCCCTGGACAGGGGCTAATGAAAAACTGTTTTTT. The J gene is TRBJ1-4, the V gene TRBV11-2; 9 positions match TRBD1. V was clipped by 5 bases and J by 3 bases; unmatched bases: 4. Germline-derived CDR1 and CDR2 are SGHAT and FQNNGV. The CDR3 spans 15 residues.

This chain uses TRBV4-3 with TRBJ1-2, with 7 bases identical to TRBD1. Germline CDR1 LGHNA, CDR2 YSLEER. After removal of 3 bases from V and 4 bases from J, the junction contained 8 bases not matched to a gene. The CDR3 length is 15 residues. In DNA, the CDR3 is TGCGCCAGCAGCCATCTACCGGGACAGCTCTATGGCTACACCTTC. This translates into CASSHLPGQLYGYTF.

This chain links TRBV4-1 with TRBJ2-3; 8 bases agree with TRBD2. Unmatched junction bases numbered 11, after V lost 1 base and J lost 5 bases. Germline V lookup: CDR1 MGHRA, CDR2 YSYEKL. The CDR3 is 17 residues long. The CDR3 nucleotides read TGCGCCAGCAGCCAAGGTATTCGGGGGGGCCCGGTAGATACGCAGTATTTT. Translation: CASSQGIRGGPVDTQYF.

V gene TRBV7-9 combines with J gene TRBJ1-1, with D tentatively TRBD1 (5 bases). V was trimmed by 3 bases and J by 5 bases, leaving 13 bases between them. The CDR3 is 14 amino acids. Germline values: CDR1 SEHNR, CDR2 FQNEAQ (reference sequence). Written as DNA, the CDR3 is TGTGCCAGCAGCTTCAGTACGCGGGGGACTGAAGCTTTCTTT. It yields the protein CASSFSTRGTEAFF.

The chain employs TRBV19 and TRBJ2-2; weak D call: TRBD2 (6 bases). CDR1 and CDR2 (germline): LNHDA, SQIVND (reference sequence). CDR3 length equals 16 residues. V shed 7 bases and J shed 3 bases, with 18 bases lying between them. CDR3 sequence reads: CASTYSVLAYTGELFF. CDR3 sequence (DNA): TGTGCCAGTACCTATTCGGTACTAGCCTACACCGGGGAGCTGTTTTTT.

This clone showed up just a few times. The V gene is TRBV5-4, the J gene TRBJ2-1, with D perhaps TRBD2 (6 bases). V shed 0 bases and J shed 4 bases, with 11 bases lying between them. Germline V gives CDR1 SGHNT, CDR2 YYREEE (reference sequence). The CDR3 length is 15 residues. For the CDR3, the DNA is TGTGCCAGCAGCTTGGTTGTTAGCGGATACAATGAGCAGTTCTTC. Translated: CASSLVVSGYNEQFF.

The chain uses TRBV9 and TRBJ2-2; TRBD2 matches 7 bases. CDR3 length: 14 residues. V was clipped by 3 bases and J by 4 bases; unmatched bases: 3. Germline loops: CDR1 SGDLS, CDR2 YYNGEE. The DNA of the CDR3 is TGTGCCAGCAGCGCCGGGGGGAGCACCGGGGAGCTGTTTTTT. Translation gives CASSAGGSTGELFF. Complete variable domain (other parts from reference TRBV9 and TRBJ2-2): DSGVTQTPKHLITATGQRVTLRCSPRSGDLSVYWYQQSLDQGLQFLIQYYNGEERAKGNILERFSAQQFPDLHSELNLSSLELGDSALYFCASSAGGSTGELFFGEGSRLTVL.

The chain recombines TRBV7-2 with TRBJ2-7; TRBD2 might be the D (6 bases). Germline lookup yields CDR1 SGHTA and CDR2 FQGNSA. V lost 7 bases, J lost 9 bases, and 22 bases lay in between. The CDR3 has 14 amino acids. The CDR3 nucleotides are TGTGCCAGCACCCTCCGGGGGACCGAAATCGGGCAGTACTTC. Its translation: CASTLRGTEIGQYF.

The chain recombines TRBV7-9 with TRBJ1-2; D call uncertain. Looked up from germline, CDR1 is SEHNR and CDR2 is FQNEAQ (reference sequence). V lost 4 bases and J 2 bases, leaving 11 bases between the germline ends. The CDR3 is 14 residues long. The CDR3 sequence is CASSSSRFNYGYTF. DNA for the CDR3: TGTGCCAGCAGCTCATCGAGGTTCAACTATGGCTACACCTTC.

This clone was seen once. CDR3 loop: CASSPVPRPNTEAFF. The CDR3 DNA reads TGTGCCAGCAGCCCAGTACCTAGACCGAACACTGAAGCTTTCTTT. This chain joins TRBV7-9 and TRBJ1-1; no firm D call. This CDR3 is built from 15 residues. V gave up 5 bases and J gave up 1 base, with 14 bases separating them. CDR1 SEHNR and CDR2 FQNEAQ come from the germline V gene (reference sequence).

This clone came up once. The CDR3 sequence is CATSTMVGEQFF. The CDR3 bases are TGTGCCACCTCGACAATGGTTGGGGAGCAGTTCTTC. This chain uses TRBV24-1 with TRBJ2-1; no clear D. This CDR3 region has 12 residues. Germline CDR1 reads KGHDR; CDR2 reads SFDVKD. V lost 9 bases and J 10 bases, leaving 15 bases between the germline ends.

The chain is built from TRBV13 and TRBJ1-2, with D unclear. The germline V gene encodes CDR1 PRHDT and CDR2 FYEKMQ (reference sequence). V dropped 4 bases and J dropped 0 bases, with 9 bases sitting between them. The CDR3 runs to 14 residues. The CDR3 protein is CASSSGLANYGYTF. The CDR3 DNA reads TGTGCCAGCAGCTCGGGTCTGGCTAACTATGGCTACACCTTC.

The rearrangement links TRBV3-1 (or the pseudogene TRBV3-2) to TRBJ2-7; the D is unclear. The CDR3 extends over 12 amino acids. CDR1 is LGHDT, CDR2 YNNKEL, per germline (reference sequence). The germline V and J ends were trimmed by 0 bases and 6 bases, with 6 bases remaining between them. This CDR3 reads CASSQDRGEQYF. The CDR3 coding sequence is TGTGCCAGCAGCCAAGACAGAGGCGAGCAGTACTTC.

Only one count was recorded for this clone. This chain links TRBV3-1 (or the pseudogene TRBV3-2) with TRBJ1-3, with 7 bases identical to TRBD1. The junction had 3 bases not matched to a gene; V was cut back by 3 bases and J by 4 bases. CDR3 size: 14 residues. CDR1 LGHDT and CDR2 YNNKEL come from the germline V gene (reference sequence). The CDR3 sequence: CASSQGQLGNTIYF. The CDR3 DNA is TGTGCCAGCAGCCAGGGACAGTTGGGAAACACCATATATTTT.

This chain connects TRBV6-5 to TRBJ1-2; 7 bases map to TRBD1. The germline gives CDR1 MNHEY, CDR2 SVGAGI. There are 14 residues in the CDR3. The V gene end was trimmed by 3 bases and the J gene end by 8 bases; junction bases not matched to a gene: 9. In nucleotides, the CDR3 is TGTGCCAGCAGTTATCCGGGACAGATCGGGGGCTACACCTTC. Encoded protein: CASSYPGQIGGYTF.

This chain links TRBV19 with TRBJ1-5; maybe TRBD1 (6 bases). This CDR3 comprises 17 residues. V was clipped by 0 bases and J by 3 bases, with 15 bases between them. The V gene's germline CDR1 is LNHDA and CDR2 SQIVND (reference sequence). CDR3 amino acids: CASSIEALQGFNQPQHF. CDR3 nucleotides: TGTGCCAGTAGTATAGAAGCCCTACAGGGATTCAATCAGCCCCAGCATTTT. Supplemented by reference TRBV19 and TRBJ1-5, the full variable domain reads DGGITQSPKYLFRKEGQNVTLSCEQNLNHDAMYWYRQDPGQGLRLIYYSQIVNDFQKGDIAEGYSVSREKKESFPLTVTSAQKNPTAFYLCASSIEALQGFNQPQHFGDGTRLSIL.